These T cell receptor beta chains were read from a single sample in a study of blood T cell repertoires in COVID-19. TCRdb's table, derived via immunoSEQ multiplex PCR, lists solely in-frame clones and lacks some. The sample carries more than 350,000 clones, 70% to 90% recorded once. The specimen was peripheral blood. Receptors originate from a woman aged 25 to 39 with COVID-19, enrolled during active disease. CDR3s include the opening cysteine and the closing phenylalanine or tryptophan. A D gene is named only where the DNA matches it firmly. Only part of the rows carry a size: once, few, many, or a class if the clone is expanded.

J gene | clone size | V gene | D gene | CDR3 protein | CDR3 DNA
TRBJ2-3 | - | TRBV3-1/TRBV3-2 | TRBD2 | CASTVSGSKSDTQYF | TGTGCCAGCACGGTTAGCGGGAGTAAGTCAGATACGCAGTATTTT
TRBJ1-2 | - | TRBV20-1 | - | CSASPPGEVYGYTF | TGCAGTGCTAGTCCCCCCGGGGAGGTCTATGGCTACACCTTC
TRBJ1-3 | - | TRBV7-6 | - | CASSSGLPLTGNTIYF | TGTGCCAGCAGCTCAGGACTGCCCCTGACTGGAAACACCATATATTTT
TRBJ2-1 | - | TRBV13 | TRBD2 | CASSWGTSGSNEQFF | TGTGCCAGCAGCTGGGGTACTAGCGGGAGCAATGAGCAGTTCTTC
TRBJ1-1 | few | TRBV20-1 | - | CSASDRRSFFRQALNTEAFF | TGCAGTGCTAGTGATCGGCGGAGCTTTTTTAGACAGGCTTTGAACACTGAAGCTTTCTTT
TRBJ2-7 | - | TRBV7-7 | - | CASSLGGSDEQYF | TGTGCTAGCAGCTTGGGGGGTTCAGACGAGCAGTACTTC
TRBJ2-3 | - | TRBV6-5 | TRBD2 | CASSYSAGGWTDTQYF | TGTGCCAGCAGTTACTCGGCGGGGGGTTGGACAGATACGCAGTATTTT
TRBJ2-3 | - | TRBV9 | - | CASSVGAGRSTDTQYF | TGTGCCAGCAGCGTAGGCGCGGGGCGTAGCACAGATACGCAGTATTTT
TRBJ1-4 | - | TRBV19 | - | CASSIGPGQNEKLFF | TGTGCCAGTAGTATAGGCCCAGGGCAGAATGAAAAACTGTTTTTT
TRBJ2-5 | - | TRBV24-1 | - | CATSASGEETQYF | TGTGCCACCAGTGCCTCAGGGGAAGAGACCCAGTACTTC
TRBJ1-2 | - | TRBV4-1 | - | CASSQHRTDNYGYTF | TGCGCCAGCAGCCAACACCGGACAGATAACTATGGCTACACCTTC
TRBJ1-1 | once | TRBV10-3 | TRBD1 | CAIRAIRTGGGSDTEAFF | TGTGCCATCAGGGCAATTAGGACAGGGGGGGGTTCGGACACTGAAGCTTTCTTT
TRBJ2-3 | once | TRBV19 | TRBD1 | CASSPWTGADTQYF | TGTGCCAGTAGTCCCTGGACAGGGGCAGATACGCAGTATTTT
TRBJ2-5 | - | TRBV14 | - | CASSQGLRETQYF | TGTGCCAGCAGCCAGGGACTTAGGGAGACCCAGTACTTC
TRBJ1-1 | - | TRBV5-5 | - | CASSFSGGALVGAFF | TGTGCCAGCAGCTTTAGTGGGGGGGCATTGGTAGGAGCTTTCTTT
TRBJ2-7 | - | TRBV28 | - | CASSPEVRGSYEQYF | TGTGCCAGCAGTCCTGAAGTCAGGGGTTCCTACGAGCAGTACTTC
TRBJ2-3 | - | TRBV18 | - | CASSTFDTGTDTQYF | TGTGCCAGCTCGACCTTCGACACCGGCACAGATACGCAGTATTTT
TRBJ2-1 | once | TRBV19 | - | CASSIRRDGDEQFF | TGTGCCAGTAGTATCCGGAGGGACGGGGATGAGCAGTTCTTC
TRBJ2-7 | - | TRBV11-2 | - | CASSLVGGRLYEQYF | TGTGCCAGCAGCTTAGTAGGTGGCAGGCTCTACGAGCAGTACTTC
TRBJ1-6 | - | TRBV10-2 | - | CATGEGAYNSPLHF | TGCGCCACAGGGGAGGGGGCCTATAATTCACCCCTCCACTTT
TRBJ2-3 | - | TRBV24-1 | - | CATSDPLGGRGTDTQYF | TGTGCCACCAGTGACCCCCTCGGGGGTAGAGGCACAGATACGCAGTATTTT
TRBJ2-1 | - | TRBV6-5 | TRBD1 | CASSQGQGTEQFF | TGTGCCAGCAGCCAGGGACAGGGGACGGAGCAGTTCTTC
TRBJ2-2 | - | TRBV7-8 | TRBD2 | CASNPGTTGPSGNVYTGELFF | TGTGCCAGCAACCCCGGGACAACAGGTCCTAGCGGGAATGTTTACACCGGGGAGCTGTTTTTT
TRBJ1-2 | - | TRBV10-1 | - | CASSEGQNYGYTF | TGCGCCAGCAGTGAGGGACAGAACTATGGCTACACCTTC
TRBJ2-2 | - | TRBV29-1 | TRBD2 | CSVTGTSSGELFF | TGCAGCGTTACCGGGACTAGCTCCGGGGAGCTGTTTTTT
TRBJ2-3 | - | TRBV5-1 | TRBD2 | CASSLQAGGPEDTQYF | TGCGCCAGCAGCCTCCAAGCGGGAGGGCCCGAAGATACGCAGTATTTT
TRBJ1-1 | - | TRBV28 | - | CASSLQPTGGGKAFF | TGTGCCAGCAGTTTACAACCTACGGGGGGCGGGAAAGCTTTCTTT
TRBJ2-2 | - | TRBV19 | - | CASSSSGAGELFF | TGTGCCAGTAGTAGTTCGGGGGCCGGGGAGCTGTTTTTT
TRBJ2-1 | - | TRBV6-2/TRBV6-3 | TRBD2 | CASSIWGGNEQFF | TGTGCCAGCAGCATATGGGGAGGGAATGAGCAGTTCTTC
TRBJ2-4 | - | TRBV6-1 | TRBD1 | CASSEAWDRGHLLAKNIQYF | TGTGCCAGCAGTGAAGCGTGGGACAGGGGCCATCTTCTAGCCAAAAACATTCAGTACTTC
TRBJ2-7 | - | TRBV27 | - | CASSLWAGYEQYF | TGTGCCAGCAGTTTGTGGGCGGGGTACGAGCAGTACTTC
TRBJ1-3 | - | TRBV11-3 | - | CASSLDGGTSGNTIYF | TGTGCCAGCAGCTTAGATGGGGGGACCTCTGGAAACACCATATATTTT
TRBJ1-1 | - | TRBV3-1/TRBV3-2 | TRBD1 | CASSQGSGGARGKTEAFF | TGTGCCAGCAGCCAAGGATCAGGGGGCGCCAGAGGGAAAACTGAAGCTTTCTTT
TRBJ1-2 | once | TRBV7-2 | - | CASSLVPESLGYTF | TGTGCCAGCAGCTTAGTCCCGGAGTCTTTGGGCTACACCTTC
TRBJ1-1 | - | TRBV7-2 | TRBD1 | CASSLKWTGGTEAFF | TGTGCCAGCAGCTTAAAATGGACAGGGGGGACTGAAGCTTTCTTT
TRBJ2-7 | - | TRBV6-2/TRBV6-3 | - | CASSYSSRPNSYEQYF | TGTGCCAGCAGTTACTCGAGCAGGCCTAACTCCTACGAGCAGTACTTC
TRBJ1-2 | - | TRBV29-1 | - | CSVDWRGYTF | TGCAGCGTTGATTGGAGAGGCTACACCTTC
TRBJ2-7 | - | TRBV11-2 | TRBD1 | CASSHLGAGQGSIEQYF | TGTGCCAGCAGCCACCTAGGGGCGGGACAGGGGTCGATTGAGCAGTACTTC
TRBJ1-1 | - | TRBV7-9 | - | CASSMNTEAFF | TGTGCCAGCAGTATGAACACTGAAGCTTTCTTT